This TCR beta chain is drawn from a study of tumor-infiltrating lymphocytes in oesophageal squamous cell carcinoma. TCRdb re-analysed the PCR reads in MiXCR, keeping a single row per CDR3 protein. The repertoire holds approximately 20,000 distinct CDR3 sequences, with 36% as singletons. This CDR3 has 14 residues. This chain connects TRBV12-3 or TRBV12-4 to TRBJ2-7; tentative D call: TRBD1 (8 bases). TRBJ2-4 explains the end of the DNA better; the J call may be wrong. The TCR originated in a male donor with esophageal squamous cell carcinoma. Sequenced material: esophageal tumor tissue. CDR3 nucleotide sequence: TGTGCCAGCAGGCACAGGGGGGGTTCGAACATTCAGTACTTC. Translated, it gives CASRHRGGSNIQYF.